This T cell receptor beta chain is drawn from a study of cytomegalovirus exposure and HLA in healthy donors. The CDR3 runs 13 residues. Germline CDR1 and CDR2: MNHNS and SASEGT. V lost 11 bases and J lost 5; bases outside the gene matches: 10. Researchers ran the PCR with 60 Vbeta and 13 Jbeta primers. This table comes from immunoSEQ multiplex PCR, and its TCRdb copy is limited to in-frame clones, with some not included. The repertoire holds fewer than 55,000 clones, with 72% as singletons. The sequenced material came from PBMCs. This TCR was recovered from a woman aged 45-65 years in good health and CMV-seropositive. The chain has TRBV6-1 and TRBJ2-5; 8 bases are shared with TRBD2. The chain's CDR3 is CAALGGGRETQYF. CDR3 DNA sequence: TGTGCCGCCCTGGGCGGGGGGCGGGAGACCCAGTACTTC.